Presented here are 16 T cell receptor beta chains from one specimen sequenced in a study of T cells in narcolepsy. Generated by immunoSEQ multiplex PCR, the TCRdb table keeps only in-frame clones and is missing some. Here the sample spans around 32,000 clones, approximately 78% being singletons. Sequenced: CD45RA- memory CD4+ T cells from PBMCs. These receptors all stem from a human donor with narcolepsy.

The sample holds one count of this clone. The chain uses TRBV18 and TRBJ1-4, with 8 bases lining up with TRBD1. The J segment lost 3 bases and the V segment lost 6 bases, leaving 3 bases of the junction unmatched. CDR1 and CDR2 (germline): KGHSH, LQKENI. There are 14 residues in the CDR3. Here the CDR3 reads CASSAGQANEKLFF. The CDR3 DNA sequence: TGTGCCAGCTCGGCGGGACAGGCTAATGAAAAACTGTTTTTT.

The chain recombines TRBV5-1 with TRBJ2-1; 8 bases fit TRBD1. With 3 bases clipped from V and 3 bases from J, the junction kept 5 bases outside the gene matches. The V gene's germline CDR1 is SGHRS and CDR2 YFSETQ. The CDR3 extends over 15 amino acids. The CDR3 nucleotides are TGCGCCAGCAGCTCAGGGGGCTCGGACTACAATGAGCAGTTCTTC. Its translation is CASSSGGSDYNEQFF.

The chain has TRBV27 and TRBJ2-3; D ambiguous. Germline CDR1 and CDR2: MNHEY and SMNVEV (reference sequence). This CDR3 is built from 16 residues. V gave up 1 base and J gave up 0 bases, with 11 bases separating them. The CDR3 region has the DNA TGTGCCAGCAGTTTATACAGCCCTGCTAGCACAGATACGCAGTATTTT. Its protein product is CASSLYSPASTDTQYF.

This clone showed up just once. This chain uses TRBV11-2 with TRBJ2-7; possibly TRBD2 for D (7 bases). Trimming took 8 bases from V and 3 from J, leaving 14 bases between them. The length of the CDR3 is 13 residues. Germline CDR1 and CDR2: SGHAT and FQNNGV. The DNA of the CDR3 is TGTGCCAGCCTCGGGGGGCTCGGCTACGAGCAGTACTTC. Amino acid sequence: CASLGGLGYEQYF.

This chain links TRBV7-2 with TRBJ1-5, with TRBD1 matching over 9 bases. Per germline, CDR1 SGHTA and CDR2 FQGNSA. V shed 4 bases, J shed 7 bases, and the junction held 5 bases outside the gene matches. The CDR3 spans 14 residues. Written as DNA, the CDR3 is TGTGCCAGCAGCTACGGACAGGGGAGACAGCCCCAGCATTTT. This gives the protein CASSYGQGRQPQHF.

The chain couples TRBV5-1 to TRBJ2-2; D ambiguous. Per germline, CDR1 SGHRS and CDR2 YFSETQ. The CDR3 consists of 15 residues. Trimming cost V 1 base and J 1 base, with 8 bases left between them. CDR3 coding DNA: TGCGCCAGCAGCTTGAGCGATCGGAACACCGGGGAGCTGTTTTTT. It specifies CASSLSDRNTGELFF.

This chain's CDR3 is CASKLNIGSGYGYTF. The CDR3 nucleotides are TGTGCCAGCAAATTGAATATTGGTTCGGGCTATGGCTACACCTTC. The gene calls are TRBV28 and TRBJ1-2; D call uncertain. The CDR3 length is 15 residues. Germline-derived CDR1 and CDR2 are MDHEN and SYDVKM. Between the trimmed V and J ends, which lost 7 bases and 4 bases, there was a span of 19 bases.

V usage is TRBV6-1 and J usage is TRBJ2-3; D call uncertain. The CDR3 is 14 residues long. The V gene lost 1 base and the J gene lost 8 bases, with 13 bases spanning the gap. Germline V gives CDR1 MNHNS, CDR2 SASEGT. This CDR3 reads CASSEVRNPPTQYF. The DNA of the CDR3 is TGTGCCAGCAGTGAAGTTAGAAACCCTCCTACGCAGTATTTT.

J is TRBJ1-1 and V is TRBV27; D not resolved. The CDR3 is made up of 15 amino acids. Germline V gene sequence: CDR1 MNHEY, CDR2 SMNVEV (reference sequence). V gave up 4 bases and J gave up 1 base, with 13 bases separating them. The CDR3 region is CASSSPRTANTEAFF. The CDR3 nucleotides read TGTGCCAGCAGTTCACCTAGGACGGCGAACACTGAAGCTTTCTTT.

The rearrangement links TRBV18 to TRBJ2-7; D call uncertain. The CDR3 contains 14 residues. The V and J ends lost 0 bases and 2 bases respectively, with 8 bases between them. Germline lookup yields CDR1 KGHSH and CDR2 LQKENI. CDR3 sequence: CASSPPGSAYEQYF. CDR3 DNA: TGTGCCAGCTCACCACCAGGATCCGCCTACGAGCAGTACTTC. The full variable domain, rest sourced from reference TRBV18 and TRBJ2-7, is NAGVMQNPRHLVRRRGQEARLRCSPMKGHSHVYWYRQLPEEGLKFMVYLQKENIIDESGMPKERFSAEFPKEGPSILRIQQVVRGDSAAYFCASSPPGSAYEQYFGPGTRLTVT.

The CDR3 spells CASSQQQGNYGYTF. The CDR3 bases are TGCGCCAGCAGCCAACAACAGGGTAACTATGGCTACACCTTC. The J gene is TRBJ1-2, the V gene TRBV4-3, with a weak D call TRBD1 (6 bases). Trimming took off 2 bases at V and 1 base at J, with 8 bases between the two ends. The CDR3 is 14 amino acids. Germline V gene data show CDR1 as LGHNA and CDR2 as YSLEER.

This chain connects TRBV29-1 to TRBJ2-7; unclear D gene. V was clipped by 0 bases and J by 0 bases, with 9 bases between them. Germline CDR1 SQVTM, CDR2 ANQGSEA. The CDR3 sequence is 14 residues long. The CDR3, as DNA: TGCAGCGTTGAAGATGGAGTCAACTCCTACGAGCAGTACTTC. Its translation is CSVEDGVNSYEQYF.

This sequence joins TRBV9 and TRBJ1-2, with D possibly being TRBD1 (6 bases). This CDR3 region has 14 residues. CDR1 is SGDLS, CDR2 YYNGEE, per germline. V shed 4 bases and J shed 4 bases, with 14 bases lying between them. The CDR3 DNA follows: TGTGCCAGCAGCTTTACGACAGGCCTCTATGGCTACACCTTC. As protein: CASSFTTGLYGYTF.

This clone was recorded once. CDR3 DNA: TGTGCCAGCAGGATAGAGTGGCCAAGAAACACAGATACGCAGTATTTT. Residues: CASRIEWPRNTDTQYF. The chain employs TRBV11-2 and TRBJ2-3, with D unclear. CDR3 length: 16 amino acids. CDR1 SGHAT and CDR2 FQNNGV come from the germline V gene. V lost 6 bases, J lost 2 bases, and 18 bases lay in between.

This sequence joins TRBV11-2 and TRBJ2-1, with 9 positions matching TRBD2. Germline V CDR1 and CDR2: SGHAT, FQNNGV. J gave up 6 bases and V 0 bases, and 6 bases lay outside the gene matches. CDR3 length: 16 amino acids. The CDR3 region is CASSLDLAGSFNEQFF. CDR3 bases: TGTGCCAGCAGCTTAGATCTAGCGGGGTCTTTCAATGAGCAGTTCTTC.

The chain is built from TRBV5-8 and TRBJ1-1; D may be TRBD1 (5 bases). Trimming pared 2 bases from V and 5 bases from J, leaving 10 bases between. CDR1 and CDR2 (germline): SGHTS, YDEGEE. The CDR3 is 13 residues long. CDR3 sequence (DNA): TGTGCCAGCAGCTTTACTGAGGGGACTGAAGCTTTCTTT. Translation: CASSFTEGTEAFF.